Each of the 29 T cell receptor beta chains below was sequenced from the same sample in a study of early T cells in non-severe SARS-CoV-2 infection. TCRdb fed the 5' RACE reads into MiXCR, producing one record per CDR3 protein. This table has 60,000 to 75,000 distinct CDR3 sequences, about 12% appearing once. The specimen sequenced was whole blood. The receptors here all came from an adult who was a healthcare worker with PCR-confirmed SARS-CoV-2 infection or an uninfected control (not recorded which).

The chain carries TRBV3-1 and TRBJ1-5; the D is unclear. There are 12 residues in the CDR3. Per germline, CDR1 LGHDT and CDR2 YNNKEL (reference sequence). The V gene lost 0 bases and the J gene lost 6 bases, with 3 bases spanning the gap. CDR3 region: CASSQESQPQHF. Written as DNA, the CDR3 is TGTGCCAGCAGCCAAGAAAGTCAGCCCCAGCATTTT.

The chain is built from TRBV2 and TRBJ2-1, with 8 nucleotides matching TRBD1. Germline CDR1 SNHLY, CDR2 FYNNEI. The junction had 6 bases not matched to a gene; V was cut back by 5 bases and J by 6 bases. The CDR3 has 14 residues. CDR3 DNA: TGTGCCAGCAGTCCCGTTACAGGGGGCAATGAGCAGTTCTTC. Amino acid sequence: CASSPVTGGNEQFF.

The chain employs TRBV11-2 and TRBJ2-1; TRBD2 is a possible D gene (6 bases). CDR3 length: 15 amino acids. Germline V gene data show CDR1 as SGHAT and CDR2 as FQNNGV. V lost 6 bases and J lost 6, with 18 bases in between. The CDR3 nucleotides read TGTGCCAGCAGACCGACTAGTCGACTTAGCAATGAGCAGTTCTTC. Protein sequence: CASRPTSRLSNEQFF.

Note on this clonotype: This may be a read error, as it is one base from a much larger clone. The genes are TRBV29-1 and TRBJ2-3, with a possible D match to TRBD2 (6 bases). The germline CDR1 and CDR2 sequences are SQVTM and ANQGSEA. The CDR3 extends over 16 amino acids. CDR3 nucleotides: TGCAGCGTTGAAGATTCCGGACTACCCAGCACAGATGCGCAGTATTTT. Translation: CSVEDSGLPSTDAQYF.

This chain connects TRBV7-6 to TRBJ2-3, with a weak D call TRBD1 (6 bases). V gave up 5 bases and J gave up 2 bases, with 17 bases separating them. This CDR3 contains 16 residues. Germline V gene sequence: CDR1 SGHVS, CDR2 FNYEAQ. The CDR3 reads CASSASEGGITDTQYF. As DNA, the CDR3 is TGTGCCAGCAGCGCCTCTGAAGGGGGTATCACAGATACGCAGTATTTT. Using reference TRBV7-6 and TRBJ2-3 for the parts outside the CDR3, the full variable domain is GAGVSQSPRYKVTKRGQDVALRCDPISGHVSLYWYRQALGQGPEFLTYFNYEAQQDKSGLPNDRFSAERPEGSISTLTIQRTEQRDSAMYRCASSASEGGITDTQYFGPGTRLTVL.

Concerning this clonotype itself: A much larger clone sits a single nucleotide away, making a read error possible. The V gene is TRBV19, the J gene TRBJ2-3; D possibly corresponds to TRBD2 (5 bases). V lost 9 bases and J 9 bases, leaving 16 bases between the germline ends. Per germline, CDR1 LNHDA and CDR2 SQIVND (reference sequence). This CDR3 is 12 amino acids long. In DNA form, the CDR3 reads TGTGCCAGAAGGACCGGGGTGGCCACGCAGTATTTT. Its protein is CARRTGVATQYF. Full variable domain (outside the CDR3, taken from reference TRBV19 and TRBJ2-3): DGGITQSPKYLFRKEGQNVTLSCEQNLNHDAMYWYRQDPGQGLRLIYYSQIVNDFQKGDIAEGYSVSREKKESFPLTVTSAQKNPTAFYLCARRTGVATQYFGPGTRLTVL.

This clonotype was picked up a small number of times. The genes are TRBV4-1 and TRBJ2-3; 7 bases agree with TRBD1. Germline CDR1 is MGHRA and CDR2 is YSYEKL. CDR3 length: 17 residues. Unmatched junction bases numbered 13, after V lost 1 base and J lost 6 bases. The CDR3 here is CASSQGTGQSSWDTQYF. CDR3 sequence (DNA): TGCGCCAGCAGCCAAGGGACGGGACAGAGTTCGTGGGATACGCAGTATTTT.

The chain carries TRBV21-1 and TRBJ2-3; TRBD2 reflects the table's D call only, with no check against the DNA. TRBV21-1 is a pseudogene segment. This CDR3 contains 17 residues. The DNA for the CDR3 is TGTGCCAGCAGCTCTATTCGGGGAGGCCCTTGCACAGATACGCAGTATTTT. It codes for CASSSIRGGPCTDTQYF.

The CDR3 DNA follows: TGTGCCAGCAGCTTCCGGGACAGTTACACAGATACGCAGTATTTT. The encoded protein is CASSFRDSYTDTQYF. The rearrangement joins TRBV7-2 to TRBJ2-3, with 7 bases aligning to TRBD1. The J segment lost 2 bases and the V segment lost 3 bases, leaving 5 bases of the junction unmatched. The CDR3 totals 15 residues. The germline V gene has CDR1 SGHTA and CDR2 FQGNSA.

The rearrangement uses TRBV29-1 and TRBJ1-1; TRBD1 is a possible D gene (5 bases). V was clipped by 7 bases and J by 5 bases, with 14 bases between them. This CDR3 contains 12 residues. The germline V gene has CDR1 SQVTM and CDR2 ANQGSEA. CDR3 amino acids: CSGGGGGTEAFF. The CDR3 region has the DNA TGCAGCGGCGGGGGTGGAGGGACTGAAGCTTTCTTT.

The genes are TRBV6-6 and TRBJ2-7; 11 bases are a match to TRBD1. J was trimmed by 7 bases and V by 6 bases; bases with no gene match: 11. The CDR3 runs 15 residues. Germline V lookup: CDR1 MNHNY, CDR2 SVGAGI (reference sequence). The CDR3 sequence: CASSRGTGGEGEQYF. CDR3 coding DNA: TGTGCCAGCAGCCGAGGGACAGGGGGGGAAGGAGAGCAGTACTTC.

This clonotype was detected only a few times. The chain combines TRBV7-3 with TRBJ2-2; TRBD2 aligns across 7 bases. V gave up 4 bases and J gave up 1 base; unmatched junction bases: 3. The CDR3 is 15 amino acids. Germline V CDR1 and CDR2: SGHTA, FQGTGA. The CDR3 DNA sequence: TGTGCCAGCAGCTCCGCTAGCGGGAACACCGGGGAGCTGTTTTTT. Its translation is CASSSASGNTGELFF.

The chain links TRBV7-2 to TRBJ1-1; D may be TRBD1 (6 bases). The CDR3 is made up of 13 amino acids. The V end was cut by 10 bases, the J end by 0 bases, with 12 bases between. Germline loops: CDR1 SGHTA, CDR2 FQGNSA. The CDR3 DNA reads TGTGCCATCGGACAGATGATGAACACTGAAGCTTTCTTT. Translated: CAIGQMMNTEAFF. Full variable domain (outside the CDR3, taken from reference TRBV7-2 and TRBJ1-1): GAGVSQSPSNKVTEKGKDVELRCDPISGHTALYWYRQSLGQGLEFLIYFQGNSAPDKSGLPSDRFSAERTGGSVSTLTIQRTQQEDSAVYLCAIGQMMNTEAFFGQGTRLTVV.

Concerning this clonotype itself: This may stem from a read error, because a much larger clone lies one nucleotide away. This chain joins TRBV6-1 and TRBJ2-1; 7 bases fit TRBD1. Germline values: CDR1 MNHNS, CDR2 SASEGT. The CDR3 loop spans 15 amino acids. This CDR3 is CASSGYRGSYDEQFF. For the CDR3, the DNA is TGTGCCAGCAGTGGGTACAGGGGCTCCTACGATGAGCAGTTCTTC.

This clonotype occurred many times. The chain employs TRBV6-4 and TRBJ1-1; D is unclear. Per the germline V gene, CDR1 is MRHNA and CDR2 is SNTAGT. Trimming pared 0 bases from V and 5 bases from J, leaving 10 bases between. This CDR3 is built from 14 residues. In DNA form, the CDR3 reads TGTGCCAGCAGTGACTCACAACGCGGGACTGAAGCTTTCTTT. It specifies CASSDSQRGTEAFF.

This clonotype was seen a handful of times. The rearrangement links TRBV6-4 to TRBJ2-5; 10 nucleotides line up with TRBD2. V lost 3 bases, J lost 4 bases, and 5 bases stayed unmatched. The CDR3 has 15 amino acids. CDR1 is MRHNA and CDR2 is SNTAGT in the germline V gene. The CDR3 DNA reads as TGTGCCAGCAGTGAACTAGCGGGGAGCTTAGAGACCCAGTACTTC. This translates into CASSELAGSLETQYF.

The chain links TRBV9 to TRBJ2-3; the D gene could be TRBD1 or TRBD2 (5 bases each). The V end was cut by 5 bases, the J end by 4 bases, with 32 bases between. Per germline, CDR1 SGDLS and CDR2 YYNGEE. The CDR3 is made up of 20 amino acids. The CDR3: CASSYDAGPGPGRVADTQYF. CDR3 bases: TGTGCCAGCAGTTACGACGCAGGACCGGGACCAGGCCGGGTAGCAGATACGCAGTATTTT.

This clonotype was detected many times. The genes are TRBV19 and TRBJ2-3, with 7 bases lining up with TRBD2. Looked up from germline, CDR1 is LNHDA and CDR2 is SQIVND (reference sequence). Losses at the gene ends were 6 bases for V and 4 bases for J; bases not matched to a gene: 7. The length of the CDR3 is 14 residues. Here the CDR3 reads CASRPGGGADTQYF. CDR3 DNA: TGTGCCAGTAGGCCGGGGGGAGGCGCAGATACGCAGTATTTT.

This clonotype was picked up many times. The chain combines TRBV11-2 with TRBJ2-2; 8 bases fit TRBD1. In germline, CDR1 is SGHAT, CDR2 FQNNGV. J was trimmed by 0 bases and V by 8 bases; bases with no gene match: 8. The CDR3 is 16 residues long. CDR3 DNA: TGTGCCAGCCTTTGGGGGACAGGCCCGAACACCGGGGAGCTGTTTTTT. Its translation: CASLWGTGPNTGELFF.

The chain recombines TRBV21-1 with TRBJ2-7; the table's D call of TRBD1 was not tested on the DNA. TRBV21-1 is assigned pseudogene status. CDR3 length: 16 amino acids. This chain's CDR3 is CASSKAPGQSSYEQYF. Written as DNA, the CDR3 is TGTGCCAGCAGCAAAGCCCCCGGTCAAAGCTCCTACGAGCAGTACTTC.

This clonotype has a handful of counts. V and J are TRBV21-1 and TRBJ1-4; TRBD1 is taken as the D call from the table, unchecked against the DNA. TRBV21-1 constitutes a pseudogene. The CDR3 totals 15 residues. The CDR3 reads CASSIPGQRNEKLFF. The DNA of the CDR3 is TGTGCCAGCAGCATCCCGGGACAGAGAAATGAAAAACTGTTTTTT.

This clonotype was counted only a few times. The chain links TRBV11-2 to TRBJ2-1; D perhaps matches TRBD2 (6 bases). V lost 0 bases to trimming and J lost 4 bases, with 13 bases between them. CDR3 size: 16 residues. Germline V CDR1 and CDR2: SGHAT, FQNNGV. DNA of the CDR3: TGTGCCAGCAGCTTAGATCGGAGGGGCTCTTACAATGAGCAGTTCTTC. Translated, it gives CASSLDRRGSYNEQFF.

This clonotype turned up a few times. The gene calls are TRBV6-1 and TRBJ1-5; 7 bases map to TRBD1. V shed 5 bases and J 0 bases; nucleotides not matched to a gene: 22. Germline lookup yields CDR1 MNHNS and CDR2 SASEGT. The CDR3 length is 21 residues. The CDR3 is CASSSANFRDRPASSNQPQHF. CDR3 nucleotides: TGTGCCAGCAGTTCCGCAAACTTCCGGGACAGACCGGCTTCTAGCAATCAGCCCCAGCATTTT.

CDR3 DNA: TGCAGTGCTAGAGGGGACAGGGAAAATGGCTACGAGCAGTACTTC. This gives the protein CSARGDRENGYEQYF. V and J are TRBV20-1 and TRBJ2-7; 9 nucleotides agree with TRBD1. The CDR3 totals 15 residues. The V segment lost 1 base and the J segment 3 bases; nucleotides outside the gene matches: 7. The germline V gene has CDR1 DFQATT and CDR2 SNEGSKA (reference sequence).

This clonotype was counted only a few times. The V and J genes are TRBV13 and TRBJ2-7; TRBD1 aligns across 7 bases. The germline gives CDR1 PRHDT, CDR2 FYEKMQ (reference sequence). J lost 6 bases, V lost 8 bases, and 4 bases had no gene match. The CDR3 length is 11 residues. DNA for the CDR3: TGTGCCAGCCGACAGGGAAGCGAGCAGTACTTC. Its protein product is CASRQGSEQYF.

This clonotype was seen a handful of times. The rearrangement joins TRBV6-5 to TRBJ1-5; the D gene is possibly TRBD1 (6 bases). Germline V lookup: CDR1 MNHEY, CDR2 SVGAGI. V lost 6 bases, J lost 1 base, and 13 bases lay in between. The CDR3 is 15 amino acids. In nucleotides, the CDR3 is TGTGCCAGCAGATTACAGGGAGACAGCAATCAGCCCCAGCATTTT. Protein: CASRLQGDSNQPQHF.

The table lists this clonotype with a few counts. CDR3 DNA: TGTGCCAGCGCCAAATCACAGCTCTCCTACAATGAGCAGTTCTTC. This codes for CASAKSQLSYNEQFF. The gene calls are TRBV2 and TRBJ2-1; D is ambiguous. V lost 8 bases, J lost 0 bases, and 14 bases lay in between. The CDR3 is 15 residues long. Germline assignment: CDR1 SNHLY and CDR2 FYNNEI. The whole variable domain, remainder taken from reference TRBV2 and TRBJ2-1, is EPEVTQTPSHQVTQMGQEVILRCVPISNHLYFYWYRQILGQKVEFLVSFYNNEISEKSEIFDDQFSVERPDGSNFTLKIRSTKLEDSAMYFCASAKSQLSYNEQFFGPGTRLTVL.

This chain uses TRBV29-1 with TRBJ2-7, with D possibly matching TRBD2 (5 bases). The CDR3 consists of 14 residues. Trimming pared 6 bases from V and 3 bases from J, leaving 18 bases between. Germline CDR1 and CDR2: SQVTM and ANQGSEA. The CDR3 DNA follows: TGCAGCGTCCGATCGTCAACTAGGATCTACGAGCAGTACTTC. Translation: CSVRSSTRIYEQYF.

This clonotype appeared a few times. The genes are TRBV4-1 and TRBJ2-5, with D unresolved. CDR1 and CDR2 (germline): MGHRA, YSYEKL. The V gene lost 1 base and the J gene lost 2 bases, with 5 bases spanning the gap. This CDR3 region has 13 residues. CDR3: CASSQAYQETQYF. The CDR3 region has the DNA TGCGCCAGCAGCCAAGCATATCAAGAGACCCAGTACTTC.